This TCR beta chain is drawn from a study of vaccination and CD4 T cells after COVID-19. Treatment here: 10-day PBMC culture with coronavirus spike peptide pools or control peptides (ViraFEST assay). The Oncomine TCR Beta short-read assay was applied to DNA of cultured CD4+ T cells. The authors extracted genomic DNA from cultured CD4+ T cells. Using its own MiXCR run on the PCR reads, TCRdb lists one record per CDR3 protein. The table has roughly 20,000 distinct CDR3 sequences, 78% seen once. CDR3 size: 11 residues. The V end lost 5 bases, the J end lost 7 bases, and 9 bases lay between the germline ends. Germline CDR1 and CDR2: SNHLY and FYNNEI. Notes on the study in general: Among those convalescent, a median roughly 90% of reactive clones emerged solely post-vaccination.

This clonotype has more than one count but fewer than ten. Its specificity is unknown. The clonotype was recovered from a human donor who received a COVID-19 vaccine. The sample here was CD4+ T cells from blood, cultured in vitro, taken after SARS-CoV-2 vaccination. This sequence joins TRBV2 and TRBJ2-7; unclear D gene. CDR3: CASSIHREQYF. The CDR3 nucleotides read TGTGCCAGCAGTATACACCGGGAGCAGTACTTC. The variable domain in full, with the rest retrieved from reference TRBV2 and TRBJ2-7, is EPEVTQTPSHQVTQMGQEVILRCVPISNHLYFYWYRQILGQKVEFLVSFYNNEISEKSEIFDDQFSVERPDGSNFTLKIRSTKLEDSAMYFCASSIHREQYFGPGTRLTVT.